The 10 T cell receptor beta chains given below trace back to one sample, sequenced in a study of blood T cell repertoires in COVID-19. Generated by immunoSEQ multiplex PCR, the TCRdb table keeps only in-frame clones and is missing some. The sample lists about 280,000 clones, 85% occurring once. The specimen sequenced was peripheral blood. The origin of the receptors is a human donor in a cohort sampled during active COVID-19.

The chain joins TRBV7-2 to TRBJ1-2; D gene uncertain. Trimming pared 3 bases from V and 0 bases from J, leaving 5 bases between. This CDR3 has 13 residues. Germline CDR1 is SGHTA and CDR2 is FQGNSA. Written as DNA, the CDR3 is TGTGCCAGCAGCTTGGGAGCTAACTATGGCTACACCTTC. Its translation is CASSLGANYGYTF.

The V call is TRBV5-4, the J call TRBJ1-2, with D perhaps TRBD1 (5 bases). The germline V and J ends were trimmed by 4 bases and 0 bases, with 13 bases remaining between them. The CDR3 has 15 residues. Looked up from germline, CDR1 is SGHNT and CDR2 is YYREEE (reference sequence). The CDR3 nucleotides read TGTGCCAGCAGCCCGTCGGGGGGAGCTAACTATGGCTACACCTTC. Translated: CASSPSGGANYGYTF.

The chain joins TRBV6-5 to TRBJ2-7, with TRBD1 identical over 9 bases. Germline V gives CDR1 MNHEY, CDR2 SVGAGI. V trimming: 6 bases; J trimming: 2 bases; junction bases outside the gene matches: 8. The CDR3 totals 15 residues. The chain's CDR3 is CASRAGTGKTYEQYF. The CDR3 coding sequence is TGTGCCAGCAGAGCCGGGACAGGGAAGACCTACGAGCAGTACTTC.

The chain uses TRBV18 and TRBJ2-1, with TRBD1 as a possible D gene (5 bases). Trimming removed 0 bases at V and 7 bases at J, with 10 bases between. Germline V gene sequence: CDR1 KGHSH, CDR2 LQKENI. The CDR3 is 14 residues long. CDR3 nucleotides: TGTGCCAGCTCACCACCTGTCAACAGGAATGAGCAGTTCTTC. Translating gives CASSPPVNRNEQFF.

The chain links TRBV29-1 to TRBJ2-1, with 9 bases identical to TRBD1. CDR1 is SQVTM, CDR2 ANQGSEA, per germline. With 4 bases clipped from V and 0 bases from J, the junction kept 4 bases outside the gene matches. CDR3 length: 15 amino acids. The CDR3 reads CSVGGTGSSYNEQFF. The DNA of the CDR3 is TGCAGCGTTGGAGGGACAGGGAGCTCCTACAATGAGCAGTTCTTC.

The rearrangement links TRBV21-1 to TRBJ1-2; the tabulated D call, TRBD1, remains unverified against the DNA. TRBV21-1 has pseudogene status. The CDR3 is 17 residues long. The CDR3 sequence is CASSTRDRGCSSYGYTF. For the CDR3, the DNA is TGTGCCAGCAGCACCCGGGACAGGGGGTGTAGTAGCTATGGCTACACCTTC.

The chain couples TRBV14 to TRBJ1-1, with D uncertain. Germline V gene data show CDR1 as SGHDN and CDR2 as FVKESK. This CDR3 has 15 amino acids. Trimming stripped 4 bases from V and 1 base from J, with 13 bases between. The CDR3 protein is CASSPYSPSNTEAFF. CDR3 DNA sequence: TGTGCCAGCAGCCCCTACTCCCCCTCGAACACTGAAGCTTTCTTT.

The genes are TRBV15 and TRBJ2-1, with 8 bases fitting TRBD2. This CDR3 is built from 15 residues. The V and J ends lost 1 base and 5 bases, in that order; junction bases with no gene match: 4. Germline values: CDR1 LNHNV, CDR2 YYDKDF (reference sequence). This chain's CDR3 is CATSRGGGRHNEQFF. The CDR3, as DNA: TGTGCCACCAGCAGAGGTGGCGGGAGGCACAATGAGCAGTTCTTC.

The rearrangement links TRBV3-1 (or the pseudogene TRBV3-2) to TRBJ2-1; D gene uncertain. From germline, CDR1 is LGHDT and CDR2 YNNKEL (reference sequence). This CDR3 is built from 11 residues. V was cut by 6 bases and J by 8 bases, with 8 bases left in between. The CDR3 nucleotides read TGTGCCAGCAGTCTAATCGATGAGCAGTTCTTC. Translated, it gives CASSLIDEQFF.

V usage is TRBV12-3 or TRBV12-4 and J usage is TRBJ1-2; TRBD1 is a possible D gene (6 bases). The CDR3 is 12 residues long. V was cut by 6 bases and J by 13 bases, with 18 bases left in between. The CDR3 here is CASRGGDTAFTF. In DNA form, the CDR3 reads TGTGCCAGCAGGGGAGGGGACACGGCTTTCACCTTC.